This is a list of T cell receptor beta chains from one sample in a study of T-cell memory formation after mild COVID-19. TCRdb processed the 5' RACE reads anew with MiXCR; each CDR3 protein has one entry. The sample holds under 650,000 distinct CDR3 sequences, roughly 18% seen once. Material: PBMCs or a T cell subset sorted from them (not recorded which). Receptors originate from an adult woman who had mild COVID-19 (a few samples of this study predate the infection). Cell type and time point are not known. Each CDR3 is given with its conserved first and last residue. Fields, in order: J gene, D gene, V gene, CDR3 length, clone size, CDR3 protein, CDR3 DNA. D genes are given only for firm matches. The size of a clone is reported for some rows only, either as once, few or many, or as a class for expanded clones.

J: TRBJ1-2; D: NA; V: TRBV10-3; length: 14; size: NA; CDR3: CAISESNTNYGYTF; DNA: TGTGCCATCAGTGAGTCGAACACTAACTATGGCTACACCTTC
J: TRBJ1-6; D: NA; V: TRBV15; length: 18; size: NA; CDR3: CATSPSRTAVSYNSPLHF; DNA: TGTGCCACCAGCCCGAGCCGGACAGCGGTCTCCTATAATTCACCCCTCCACTTT
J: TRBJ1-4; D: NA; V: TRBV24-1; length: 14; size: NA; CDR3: CATSDSFRAEKLFF; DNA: TGTGCCACCAGTGATTCGTTCCGGGCTGAAAAACTGTTTTTT
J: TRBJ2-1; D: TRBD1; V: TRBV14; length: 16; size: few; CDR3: CASSLTGTGFLDEQFF; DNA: TGTGCCAGCAGCCTAACCGGGACAGGGTTCTTGGATGAGCAGTTCTTC
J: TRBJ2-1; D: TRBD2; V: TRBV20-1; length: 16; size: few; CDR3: CSGSNSGAYSYNEQFF; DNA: TGCAGTGGGTCAAATAGCGGGGCCTACTCCTACAATGAGCAGTTCTTC
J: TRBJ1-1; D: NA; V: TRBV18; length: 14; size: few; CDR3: CASSTGTPNTEAFF; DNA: TGTGCCAGTTCTACCGGGACGCCGAACACTGAAGCTTTCTTT
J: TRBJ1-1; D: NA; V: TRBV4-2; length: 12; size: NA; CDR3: CASSQYNTEAFF; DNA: TGTGCCAGCAGCCAATATAACACTGAAGCTTTCTTT
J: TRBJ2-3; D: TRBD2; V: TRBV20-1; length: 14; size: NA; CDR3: CSARGEGSTDTQYF; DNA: TGCAGTGCTAGGGGGGAGGGTAGCACAGATACGCAGTATTTT
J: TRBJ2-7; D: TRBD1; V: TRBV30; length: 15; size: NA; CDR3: CAWSARGTGSYEQYF; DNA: TGTGCCTGGAGCGCCCGCGGGACAGGGAGTTACGAGCAGTACTTC
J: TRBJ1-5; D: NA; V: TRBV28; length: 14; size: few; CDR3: CASSPWGADQPQHF; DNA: TGTGCCAGCAGCCCGTGGGGGGCGGATCAGCCCCAGCATTTT
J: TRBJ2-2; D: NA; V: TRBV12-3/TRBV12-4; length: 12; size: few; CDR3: CASSPETGELFF; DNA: TGTGCCAGCAGTCCTGAAACCGGGGAGCTGTTTTTT
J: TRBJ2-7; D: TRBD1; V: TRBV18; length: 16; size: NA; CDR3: CASQRVLGQEVYEQYF; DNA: TGTGCCAGCCAACGTGTTTTAGGACAGGAGGTATACGAGCAGTACTTC
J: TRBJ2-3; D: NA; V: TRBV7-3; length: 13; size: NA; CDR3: CASRFDSTDTQYF; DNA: TGTGCCAGCAGGTTCGACAGCACAGATACGCAGTATTTT
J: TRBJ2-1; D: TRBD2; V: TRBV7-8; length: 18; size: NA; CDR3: CASLHAGDGASGNNEQFF; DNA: TGTGCCAGCTTACACGCGGGCGACGGGGCTAGCGGGAACAATGAGCAGTTCTTC
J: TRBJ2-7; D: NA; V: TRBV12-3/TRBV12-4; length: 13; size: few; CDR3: CASSLALRGEQYF; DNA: TGTGCCAGCAGTTTAGCGCTAAGGGGCGAGCAGTACTTC
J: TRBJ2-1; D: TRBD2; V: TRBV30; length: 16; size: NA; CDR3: CAWSPFSGRLYNEQFF; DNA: TGTGCCTGGAGTCCATTTAGCGGGAGGTTGTACAATGAGCAGTTCTTC
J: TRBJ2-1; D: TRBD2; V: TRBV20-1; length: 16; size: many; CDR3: CSARDLQAGVENEQFF; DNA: TGCAGTGCTAGAGATCTCCAAGCGGGAGTGGAAAATGAGCAGTTCTTC
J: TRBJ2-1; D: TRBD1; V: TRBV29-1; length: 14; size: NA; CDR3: CSVLTGTGKNEQFF; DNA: TGCAGCGTTCTGACCGGGACAGGGAAGAATGAGCAGTTCTTC
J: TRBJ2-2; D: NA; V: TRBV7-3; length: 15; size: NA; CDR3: CASSLREGDTGELFF; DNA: TGTGCCAGCAGCTTAAGGGAAGGGGACACCGGGGAGCTGTTTTTT
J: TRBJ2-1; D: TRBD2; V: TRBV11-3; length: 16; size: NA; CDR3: CASSGSGTSDYNEQFF; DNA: TGTGCCAGCAGCGGATCCGGGACTAGCGATTACAATGAGCAGTTCTTC
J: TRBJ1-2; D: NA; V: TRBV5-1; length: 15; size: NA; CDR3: CASSLGTGRIYGYTF; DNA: TGCGCCAGCAGCTTGGGGACGGGACGGATCTATGGCTACACCTTC
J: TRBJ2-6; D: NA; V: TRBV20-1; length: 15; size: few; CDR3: CSARDAVSGANVLTF; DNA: TGCAGTGCTAGAGATGCAGTCTCTGGGGCCAACGTCCTGACTTTC
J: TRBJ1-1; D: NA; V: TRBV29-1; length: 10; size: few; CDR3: CSVDVPETFF; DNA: TGCAGCGTGGACGTACCTGAGACTTTCTTT
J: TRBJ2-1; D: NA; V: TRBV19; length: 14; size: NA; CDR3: CASGDSELYNEQFF; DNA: TGTGCCAGTGGCGATAGCGAGCTATACAATGAGCAGTTCTTC
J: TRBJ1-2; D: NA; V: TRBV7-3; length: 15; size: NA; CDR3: CASSLSGDGKYGYTF; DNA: TGTGCCAGCAGCTTAAGTGGGGACGGGAAATATGGCTACACCTTC
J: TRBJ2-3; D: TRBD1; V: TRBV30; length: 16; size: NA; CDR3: CAWSADRGYRTDTQYF; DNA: TGTGCCTGGAGTGCCGACAGGGGGTACCGCACAGATACGCAGTATTTT
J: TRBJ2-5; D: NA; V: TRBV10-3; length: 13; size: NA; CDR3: CAISGGSSETQYF; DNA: TGTGCCATCAGTGGGGGCTCCTCAGAGACCCAGTACTTC
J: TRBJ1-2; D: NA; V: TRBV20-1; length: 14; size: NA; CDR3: CSARPMTPIEGYTF; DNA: TGCAGTGCTAGACCGATGACCCCTATAGAGGGCTACACCTTC
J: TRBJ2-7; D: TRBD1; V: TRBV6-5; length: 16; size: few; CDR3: CASSYSRTGAPNEQYF; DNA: TGTGCCAGCAGTTACTCGAGGACAGGGGCGCCCAACGAGCAGTACTTC
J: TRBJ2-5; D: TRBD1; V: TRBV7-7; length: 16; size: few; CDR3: CASSLGVGQGAETQYF; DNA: TGTGCTAGCAGCTTAGGAGTGGGACAGGGTGCCGAGACCCAGTACTTC
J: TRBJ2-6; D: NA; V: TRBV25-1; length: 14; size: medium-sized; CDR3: CASSTDSGANVLTF; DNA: TGTGCCAGCAGTACCGACTCTGGGGCCAACGTCCTGACTTTC
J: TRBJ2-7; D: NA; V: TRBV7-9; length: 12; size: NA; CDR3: CASSPLGPEQYF; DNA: TGTGCCAGCAGCCCATTGGGTCCCGAGCAGTACTTC
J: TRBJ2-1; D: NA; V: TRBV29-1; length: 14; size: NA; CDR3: CSVEFGLADNEQFF; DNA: TGCAGCGTTGAGTTCGGTTTAGCGGACAATGAGCAGTTCTTC
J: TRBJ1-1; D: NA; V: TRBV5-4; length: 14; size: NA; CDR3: CASSPRGEDTEAFF; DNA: TGTGCCAGCAGCCCTAGGGGAGAGGACACTGAAGCTTTCTTT
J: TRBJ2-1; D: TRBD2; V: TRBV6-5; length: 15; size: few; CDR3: CASSPERDSPFGQFF; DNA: TGTGCCAGCAGCCCCGAGCGGGATTCTCCATTTGGGCAGTTCTTC
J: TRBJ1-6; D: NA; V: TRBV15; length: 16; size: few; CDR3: CATSRVAGSRYSPLHF; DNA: TGTGCCACCAGCAGAGTGGCGGGTTCTAGGTATTCACCCCTCCACTTT
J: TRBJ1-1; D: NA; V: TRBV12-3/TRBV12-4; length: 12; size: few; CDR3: CASSYMNTEAFF; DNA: TGTGCCAGCAGTTACATGAACACTGAAGCTTTCTTT
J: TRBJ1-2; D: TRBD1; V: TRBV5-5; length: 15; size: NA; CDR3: CASSVIPGQDYGYTF; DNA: TGTGCCAGCAGCGTCATACCGGGACAGGACTATGGCTACACCTTC
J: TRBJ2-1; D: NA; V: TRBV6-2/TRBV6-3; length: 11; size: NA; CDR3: CASTQHNEQFF; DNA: TGTGCCAGCACCCAGCACAATGAGCAGTTCTTC
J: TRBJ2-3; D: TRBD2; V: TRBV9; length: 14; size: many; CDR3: CASSSSGRADTQYF; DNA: TGTGCCAGCAGCTCCAGCGGGAGGGCAGATACGCAGTATTTT
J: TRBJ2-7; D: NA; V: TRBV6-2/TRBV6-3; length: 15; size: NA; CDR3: CASWGNPTLSYEQYF; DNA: TGTGCCAGCTGGGGTAACCCGACACTTTCCTACGAGCAGTACTTC
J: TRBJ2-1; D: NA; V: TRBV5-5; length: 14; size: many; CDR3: CASSLDHWANEQFF; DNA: TGTGCCAGCAGCTTGGATCATTGGGCCAATGAGCAGTTCTTC
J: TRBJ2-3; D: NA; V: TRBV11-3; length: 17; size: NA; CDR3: CASSPGDLSLGTDTQYF; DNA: TGTGCCAGCAGCCCCGGTGACTTATCGCTTGGGACAGATACGCAGTATTTT
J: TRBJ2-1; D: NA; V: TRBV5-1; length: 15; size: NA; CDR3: CASSFDSSSYNEQFF; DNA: TGCGCCAGCAGCTTTGACAGTAGCTCCTACAATGAGCAGTTCTTC
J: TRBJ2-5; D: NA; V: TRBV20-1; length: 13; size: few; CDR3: CSGNGLAQETQYF; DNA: TGCAGTGGGAATGGGCTAGCCCAAGAGACCCAGTACTTC
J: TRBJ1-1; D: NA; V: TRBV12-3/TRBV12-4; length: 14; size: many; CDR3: CASRQDRPNTEAFF; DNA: TGTGCCAGCAGACAAGACAGGCCAAACACTGAAGCTTTCTTT
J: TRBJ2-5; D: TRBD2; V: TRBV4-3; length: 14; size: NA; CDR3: CASSPSAGVETQYF; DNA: TGCGCCAGCAGCCCCTCGGCGGGAGTAGAGACCCAGTACTTC
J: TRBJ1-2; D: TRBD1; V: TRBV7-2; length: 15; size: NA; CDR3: CASSLAEGARYGYTF; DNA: TGTGCCAGCAGCTTAGCTGAGGGGGCGCGGTATGGCTACACCTTC
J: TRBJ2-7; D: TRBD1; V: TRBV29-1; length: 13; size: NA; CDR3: CSVLTGLNYEQYF; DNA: TGCAGCGTCCTGACAGGGCTGAACTACGAGCAGTACTTC
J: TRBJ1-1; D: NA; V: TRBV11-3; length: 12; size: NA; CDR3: CASSHQGSEAFF; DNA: TGTGCCAGCAGCCATCAGGGTTCTGAAGCTTTCTTT
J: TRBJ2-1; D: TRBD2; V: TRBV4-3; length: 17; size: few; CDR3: CASSQDHGGSSYNEQFF; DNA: TGCGCCAGCAGCCAAGATCACGGCGGGAGCTCCTACAATGAGCAGTTCTTC
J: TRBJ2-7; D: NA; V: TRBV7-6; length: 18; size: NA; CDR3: CASSRRQANSGPPYEQYF; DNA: TGTGCCAGCAGCCGTAGACAGGCTAATTCGGGACCCCCGTACGAGCAGTACTTC
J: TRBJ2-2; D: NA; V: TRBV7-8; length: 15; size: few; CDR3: CASSLAVGTGLELFF; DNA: TGTGCCAGCAGCTTAGCCGTCGGGACGGGGTTGGAGCTGTTTTTT
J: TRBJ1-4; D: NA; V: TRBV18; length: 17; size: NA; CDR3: CASSPSPTQETNEKLFF; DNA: TGTGCCAGCTCGCCTTCACCCACACAGGAAACTAATGAAAAACTGTTTTTT
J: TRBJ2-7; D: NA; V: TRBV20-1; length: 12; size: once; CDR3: CSARAKHYEQYF; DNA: TGCAGTGCTAGGGCGAAGCACTACGAGCAGTACTTC